This T cell receptor (beta chain) was recovered during a study of T cell responses to AZD1222 COVID-19 vaccine. A remark on this clone: Its target is not known.

Study-wide points: Every sample of the repertoires postdated the peak T cell response. The sample set comprised mostly white British donors with more females, and clonal diversity was possibly underestimated.

Libraries were prepared by immunoSEQ multiplex PCR; TCRdb keeps only in-frame clonotypes and omits some of them. The table has some 130,000 clones, under 90% seen once. V shed 8 bases and J shed 7 bases, with 17 bases lying between them. Germline-derived CDR1 and CDR2 are KGHDR and SFDVKD. This CDR3 comprises 13 residues. The sequencing used peripheral blood, collected on day 0 of AZD1222 vaccination. This sequence was found in an adult in good health. The rearrangement links TRBV24-1 to TRBJ2-7; D remains unclear. The CDR3 is CATTISDTWEQYF. In DNA form, the CDR3 reads TGTGCCACCACCATTTCCGACACGTGGGAGCAGTACTTC.